These 7 T cell receptor beta chains share one sample of origin, sequenced in a study of blood T cells in healthy people across ages. It was with a sample-barcoded 5' primer and a J-beta primer mix that a second PCR of roughly 7 to 12 cycles was run. TCRdb reprocessed the 5' RACE reads via MiXCR and lists one record per CDR3 protein. In the table there are hundreds of thousands of distinct CDR3 sequences, about a fifth of which are singletons. Sequencing was performed on blood. The receptor set was obtained from a man between 65 and 79 years old in good health.

As for this clonotype: A read error may account for a junction end that differs from germline. The rearrangement joins TRBV7-2 to TRBJ2-5; D gene ambiguous. The DNA end is a closer match to TRBJ2-7, so the J assignment may be wrong. The CDR3 is 11 residues long. Germline V gene lookup returns CDR1 SGHTA and CDR2 FQGNSA. CDR3 loop: CASSFSCEQYF. The CDR3 coding sequence is TGTGCCAGCAGCTTTTCCTGCGAGCAGTACTTC.

The chain recombines TRBV12-5 with TRBJ2-5; 12 nucleotides match TRBD2. The DNA end favors TRBJ2-1, so the J call may be wrong. Germline loops: CDR1 LGHNT, CDR2 FRNRAP. The CDR3 totals 15 residues. DNA of the CDR3: TGTGCTAGTGACCCGACTAGCGGGAGTGGGGATGAGCAGTTCTTC. Protein sequence: CASDPTSGSGDEQFF.

The V gene is TRBV4-2, the J gene TRBJ1-2; D unclear. The V end was cut by 0 bases, the J end by 0 bases, with 8 bases between. In germline, CDR1 is LGHNA, CDR2 YNFKEQ. CDR3 size: 15 residues. For the CDR3, the DNA is TGTGCCAGCAGCCAAGATGAGTTCTCTAACTATGGCTACACCTTC. Protein product: CASSQDEFSNYGYTF.

This clonotype turned up a few times. V and J are TRBV4-1 and TRBJ2-4; 9 bases agree with TRBD1. Unmatched junction bases numbered 12, after V lost 0 bases and J lost 6 bases. This CDR3 spans 18 amino acids. The germline V gene has CDR1 MGHRA and CDR2 YSYEKL. CDR3 loop: CASSQDAGTGWYPNIQYF. The CDR3 coding sequence is TGCGCCAGCAGCCAAGATGCCGGGACAGGGTGGTATCCAAACATTCAGTACTTC.

The chain links TRBV4-3 to TRBJ2-1; TRBD2 aligns across 10 bases. TRBJ2-5 matches the DNA end more closely, so the J call is doubtful. The CDR3 is made up of 16 amino acids. Germline V gives CDR1 LGHNA, CDR2 YSLEER. This CDR3 is CASSQGASGSWETQYF. DNA of the CDR3: TGCGCCAGCAGCCAAGGTGCTAGCGGGAGCTGGGAGACCCAGTACTTC.

Only a few counts were recorded for this clonotype. The V gene is TRBV28, the J gene TRBJ2-1, with 10 bases fitting TRBD1. The DNA end favors TRBJ2-7, so the J call may be wrong. Germline CDR1 and CDR2: MDHEN and SYDVKM. This CDR3 is 14 amino acids long. The DNA for the CDR3 is TGTGCCAGCAGTCAGACAGGGGGCAATGCCGAGCAGTACGTC. Amino acid sequence: CASSQTGGNAEQYV.

On this clonotype itself: Germline is not matched at one junction end, which may reflect a read error. The chain is built from TRBV7-8 and TRBJ2-7, with D tentatively TRBD2 (6 bases). The CDR3 consists of 12 residues. Germline lookup yields CDR1 SGHVS and CDR2 FQNEAQ. CDR3 nucleotide sequence: TGTGCCAGCAGCTTAGATTTCGGGAGTAAGTTCTTC. Translated: CASSLDFGSKFF.